What follows describes a single TCR beta chain. TCRdb re-called the 5' RACE reads; one entry per CDR3 protein, DNA not given. This repertoire includes 440,000 or so distinct CDR3 sequences. The data belong to a study of monozygotic twins with inflammatory bowel disease. The germline CDR1 and CDR2 sequences are SGHRS and YFSETQ. This CDR3 has 13 residues. Specimen: blood. The chain uses TRBV5-1 and TRBJ2-5; TCRdb outputs TRBD1, but without DNA this stays unchecked. This TCR came from a human donor with ulcerative colitis or Crohn's disease, or a healthy co-twin of an affected twin (not recorded which). This CDR3 reads CVPTRDSQETQYF.